This TCR beta chain was retrieved from a study of neurological immune-mediated disorders. At least ten counts were recorded for this clonotype. Its antigen remains unidentified. General study results and limits: One related-CDR3 cluster, identified by phylogenetic grouping, held the repertoires of 18 of 34 multiple sclerosis patients and was a possible signature. Neither clinical nor MRI features were associated with the multiple sclerosis repertoire cluster. No CDR3 amino acid sequences recurred among expanded clones across subjects, suggesting private repertoires in all groups.

The cDNA was produced through 5'RACE with 10-nucleotide random UMIs. One entry per CDR3 protein results from TCRdb running MiXCR on the 5' RACE reads. Of under 70,000 distinct CDR3 sequences listed, roughly 3.5% were seen once; the top ten hold approximately 7.1%. Source material: PBMCs. The source of this sequence is an older woman with multiple sclerosis.

Here the CDR3 DNA reads TGTGCCAGCAGACCAGATGACAGGGTCCTTGGCACTGAAGCTTTCTTT. This gives the protein CASRPDDRVLGTEAFF. The gene calls are TRBV7-9 and TRBJ1-1, with TRBD1 identical over 7 bases. This CDR3 is 16 amino acids long. Germline-derived CDR1 and CDR2 are SEHNR and FQNEAQ (reference sequence). Trimming took 6 bases from V and 4 from J; bases not matched to a gene: 14.